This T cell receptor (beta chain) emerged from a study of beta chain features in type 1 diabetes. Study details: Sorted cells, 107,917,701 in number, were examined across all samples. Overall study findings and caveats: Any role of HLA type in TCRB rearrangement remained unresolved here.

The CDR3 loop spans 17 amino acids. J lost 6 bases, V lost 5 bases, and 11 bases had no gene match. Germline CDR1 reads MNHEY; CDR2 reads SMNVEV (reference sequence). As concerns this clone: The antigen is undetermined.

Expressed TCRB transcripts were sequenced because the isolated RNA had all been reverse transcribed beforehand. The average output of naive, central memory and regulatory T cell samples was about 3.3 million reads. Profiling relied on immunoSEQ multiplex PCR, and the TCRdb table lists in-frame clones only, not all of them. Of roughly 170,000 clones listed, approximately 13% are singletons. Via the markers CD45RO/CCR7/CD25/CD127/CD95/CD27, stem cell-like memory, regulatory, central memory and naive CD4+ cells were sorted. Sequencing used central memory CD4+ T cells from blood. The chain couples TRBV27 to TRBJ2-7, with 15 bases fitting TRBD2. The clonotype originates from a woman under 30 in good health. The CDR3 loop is CASSRTSGRAGLAEQYF. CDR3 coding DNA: TGTGCCAGCAGTCGGACTAGCGGGAGGGCCGGATTGGCCGAGCAGTACTTC.